This passage covers 27 T cell receptor beta chains from one sample sequenced in a study of blood T cell repertoires in COVID-19. The method was immunoSEQ multiplex PCR; TCRdb's version includes in-frame clones alone and lacks a portion of them. The sample yields 100,000 or so clones, 80% to 90% seen once. The specimen was peripheral blood. These receptors were obtained from a woman aged 25-40 years with acute or convalescent COVID-19.

V gene TRBV29-1 combines with J gene TRBJ1-2; 9 positions agree with TRBD1. CDR3 length: 17 residues. Germline CDR1 and CDR2: SQVTM and ANQGSEA. Trimming at V came to 4 bases and at J to 0 bases, leaving 12 bases not matched to a gene. The CDR3: CSVGGRSGTGPNYGYTF. In DNA, the CDR3 is TGCAGCGTTGGGGGCCGAAGCGGGACAGGGCCTAACTATGGCTACACCTTC.

The gene calls are TRBV24-1 and TRBJ2-2, with TRBD1 identical over 11 bases. Per germline, CDR1 KGHDR and CDR2 SFDVKD. The J segment lost 7 bases and the V segment lost 1 base, leaving 4 bases of the junction unmatched. This CDR3 comprises 16 residues. This CDR3 is CATSDFGQGADGELFF. The DNA of the CDR3 is TGTGCCACCAGTGATTTTGGACAGGGGGCGGACGGGGAGCTGTTTTTT.

The chain is built from TRBV5-8 and TRBJ1-1; 11 bases agree with TRBD1. CDR1 and CDR2 (germline): SGHTS, YDEGEE. The CDR3 extends over 15 amino acids. Germline trimming cut 0 bases from V and 2 bases from J; bases unmatched to any gene: 0. The CDR3, as DNA: TGTGCCAGCAGCTTGGGGACAGGGGGCAACACTGAAGCTTTCTTT. Its translation is CASSLGTGGNTEAFF.

The chain carries TRBV10-2 and TRBJ1-5; maybe TRBD1 (5 bases). The CDR3 is 14 amino acids. Deletions cut 0 bases from V and 4 bases from J, with 7 bases between. The germline CDR1 and CDR2 sequences are WSHSY and SAAADI. CDR3 in DNA: TGCGCCAGCAGTGAGTCTCAGGGTAATCAGCCCCAGCATTTT. Its protein is CASSESQGNQPQHF.

V is TRBV5-6 and J is TRBJ2-1; 7 positions agree with TRBD1. The CDR3 has 16 residues. CDR1 and CDR2 from the germline V gene are SGHDT and YYEEEE. Trimming took 4 bases from V and 1 from J; bases not matched to a gene: 8. The chain's CDR3 is CASSRDRVGSYNEQFF. The DNA of the CDR3 is TGTGCCAGCAGCCGAGACAGGGTGGGTTCCTACAATGAGCAGTTCTTC.

The J gene is TRBJ1-1, the V gene TRBV7-8; TRBD1 agrees at 7 bases. The V gene's germline CDR1 is SGHVS and CDR2 FQNEAQ. This CDR3 has 13 residues. V was clipped by 0 bases and J by 6 bases; unmatched bases: 1. The CDR3 bases are TGTGCCAGCAGCTTAGCCGGGACAGCTGAAGCTTTCTTT. It translates to CASSLAGTAEAFF.

This clone was picked up one time. The rearrangement links TRBV21-1 to TRBJ1-5; whether TRBD1, the table's D call, matches the DNA was not checked. TRBV21-1 is a known pseudogene. The CDR3 contains 14 residues. CDR3 amino acids: CASIAFGHNQPQHF. CDR3 bases: TGTGCCAGCATCGCCTTTGGGCACAATCAGCCCCAGCATTTT.

The rearrangement links TRBV30 to TRBJ1-2, with TRBD1 matching 7 bases. The CDR3 contains 14 residues. The V gene end was trimmed by 5 bases and the J gene end by 3 bases; junction bases not matched to a gene: 9. The V gene's germline CDR1 is GTSNPN and CDR2 SVGIG (reference sequence). The CDR3 loop is CAWDRGGLYYGYTF. The CDR3 bases are TGTGCCTGGGACAGAGGGGGCTTATACTATGGCTACACCTTC.

V and J are TRBV11-2 and TRBJ2-1; 8 bases are a match to TRBD2. CDR1 and CDR2 (germline): SGHAT, FQNNGV. There are 16 residues in the CDR3. Germline trimming cut 4 bases from V and 6 bases from J; bases unmatched to any gene: 11. CDR3 nucleotide sequence: TGTGCCAGCAGCTCCCTAAGTGAGCGGGGGCCCAATGAGCAGTTCTTC. It is translated as CASSSLSERGPNEQFF. Full variable domain (remainder filled in from reference TRBV11-2 and TRBJ2-1): EAGVAQSPRYKIIEKRQSVAFWCNPISGHATLYWYQQILGQGPKLLIQFQNNGVVDDSQLPKDRFSAERLKGVDSTLKIQPAKLEDSAVYLCASSSLSERGPNEQFFGPGTRLTVL.

This chain uses TRBV3-1 (or the pseudogene TRBV3-2) with TRBJ1-3; unclear D gene. CDR1 and CDR2 (germline): LGHDT, YNNKEL (reference sequence). The ends were cut back, 1 base at V and 4 bases at J, with 11 bases in the middle. The CDR3 length is 15 residues. The CDR3 region has the DNA TGTGCCAGCAGCCAAGGCGCTCGAGGGGGAAACACCATATATTTT. Translated: CASSQGARGGNTIYF.

This chain joins TRBV2 and TRBJ2-2; 11 bases align to TRBD2. After removal of 3 bases from V and 2 bases from J, the junction contained 8 bases not matched to a gene. The CDR3 has 18 residues. Germline CDR1 is SNHLY and CDR2 is FYNNEI. DNA for the CDR3: TGTGCCAGCAGTGAGGGGCTAGCGGGGGGCCAAAACACCGGGGAGCTGTTTTTT. Translation gives CASSEGLAGGQNTGELFF.

The J gene is TRBJ1-1, the V gene TRBV5-1, with 7 nucleotides matching TRBD1. The CDR3 is made up of 14 amino acids. After removal of 4 bases from V and 3 bases from J, the junction contained 6 bases not matched to a gene. The germline V gene encodes CDR1 SGHRS and CDR2 YFSETQ. The CDR3 protein is CASSATTGDTEAFF. In DNA form, the CDR3 reads TGCGCCAGCAGCGCAACAACAGGGGACACTGAAGCTTTCTTT.

This clone was seen just once. Other DNA sequences of this sample code for an identical CDR3. The rearrangement links TRBV7-9 to TRBJ1-4; D uncertain. The V and J ends lost 1 base and 3 bases respectively, with 6 bases between them. The CDR3 runs to 14 residues. The germline CDR1 and CDR2 sequences are SEHNR and FQNEAQ (reference sequence). As DNA, the CDR3 is TGTGCCAGCAGCTTAGACAGAGCTAATGAAAAACTGTTTTTT. This translates into CASSLDRANEKLFF.

The chain recombines TRBV6-5 with TRBJ2-7; tentatively, D is TRBD1 (6 bases). V was trimmed by 6 bases and J by 3 bases, leaving 12 bases between them. Germline V CDR1 and CDR2: MNHEY, SVGAGI. CDR3 length equals 13 residues. The CDR3 DNA reads as TGTGCCAGCAGCCGAACAGGGATCTACGAGCAGTACTTC. As protein: CASSRTGIYEQYF.

This clone was seen a few times. The chain links TRBV5-1 to TRBJ1-6; TRBD1 agrees at 8 bases. CDR3 size: 14 residues. Losses at the gene ends were 5 bases for V and 8 bases for J; bases not matched to a gene: 6. Germline V gene lookup returns CDR1 SGHRS and CDR2 YFSETQ. This chain's CDR3 is CASSVQGGDSPLHF. The CDR3 DNA follows: TGCGCCAGCAGTGTACAGGGGGGTGATTCACCCCTCCACTTT.

This clone was picked up one time. CDR3 in amino acids: CASSLGRETDVLTF. The CDR3 nucleotides read TGTGCCAGCAGCTTAGGGAGGGAGACAGATGTCCTGACTTTC. V gene TRBV7-9 combines with J gene TRBJ2-6; D may be TRBD2 (6 bases). CDR1 and CDR2 (germline): SEHNR, FQNEAQ (reference sequence). Trimming shortened V by 1 base and J by 13 bases, and 14 bases separated the two germline ends. This CDR3 has 14 residues.

V gene TRBV15 combines with J gene TRBJ2-1, with D perhaps TRBD1 (7 bases). Germline V CDR1 and CDR2: LNHNV, YYDKDF (reference sequence). With 3 bases removed from V and 0 bases from J, the gap between germline ends came to 12 bases. There are 16 residues in the CDR3. CDR3 amino acids: CATSRAGQSSYNEQFF. As DNA, the CDR3 is TGTGCCACCAGCAGGGCGGGACAGAGCTCCTACAATGAGCAGTTCTTC.

The chain uses TRBV19 and TRBJ1-6; D not resolved. This CDR3 is 13 amino acids long. Germline V gene lookup returns CDR1 LNHDA and CDR2 SQIVND (reference sequence). V was trimmed by 5 bases and J by 11 bases, leaving 13 bases between them. CDR3 nucleotides: TGTGCCAGTAGTTCGGCGGGCCTTACACCCCTCCACTTT. It translates to CASSSAGLTPLHF.

This chain connects TRBV28 to TRBJ1-3, with D possibly being TRBD1 (5 bases). CDR1 and CDR2 from the germline V gene are MDHEN and SYDVKM. V lost 3 bases and J 5 bases, leaving 11 bases between the germline ends. This CDR3 comprises 14 residues. CDR3 residues: CASSFHGGRNTIYF. The DNA for the CDR3 is TGTGCCAGCAGTTTCCACGGGGGGAGAAACACCATATATTTT.

The chain carries TRBV2 and TRBJ2-2, with 9 nucleotides matching TRBD1. Germline CDR1 is SNHLY and CDR2 is FYNNEI. V lost 5 bases and J lost 7; bases outside the gene matches: 5. CDR3 length equals 14 residues. The DNA for the CDR3 is TGTGCCAGCAGTTGGGACAGGGCGGTCGGGGAGCTGTTTTTT. Translation gives CASSWDRAVGELFF.

This clone was counted between two and nine times. The V call is TRBV18, the J call TRBJ1-2; 7 bases line up with TRBD1. Per the germline V gene, CDR1 is KGHSH and CDR2 is LQKENI. The trim removed 2 bases at V and 6 bases at J, leaving 6 bases unmatched. This CDR3 region has 14 residues. The CDR3 reads CASSPGAGGHGYTF. In nucleotides, the CDR3 is TGTGCCAGCTCACCAGGAGCAGGGGGACATGGCTACACCTTC.

This rearrangement joins TRBV7-9 to TRBJ2-1; 8 nucleotides agree with TRBD2. The trim removed 2 bases at V and 4 bases at J, leaving 4 bases unmatched. Germline V lookup: CDR1 SEHNR, CDR2 FQNEAQ (reference sequence). The CDR3 is 15 residues long. The CDR3 here is CASSLSRGVYNEQFF. CDR3 in DNA: TGTGCCAGCAGCTTATCGCGGGGGGTATACAATGAGCAGTTCTTC.

The CDR3 loop is CASSQDDSTNSYTF. In DNA, the CDR3 is TGTGCCAGCAGCCAAGATGACAGTACCAATAGCTACACCTTC. J is TRBJ1-2 and V is TRBV4-2; maybe TRBD1 (5 bases). Trimming stripped 0 bases from V and 9 bases from J, with 14 bases between. Germline CDR1 LGHNA, CDR2 YNFKEQ. This CDR3 has 14 residues.

V and J are TRBV18 and TRBJ1-3; D gene ambiguous. V dropped 8 bases and J dropped 7 bases, with 15 bases sitting between them. Germline CDR1 and CDR2: KGHSH and LQKENI. The length of the CDR3 is 13 residues. The CDR3 spells CASILAGRNTIYF. DNA for the CDR3: TGTGCCAGCATTCTGGCCGGGAGGAACACCATATATTTT.

The chain employs TRBV30 and TRBJ1-5; D unclear. The germline gives CDR1 GTSNPN, CDR2 SVGIG (reference sequence). The CDR3 loop spans 13 amino acids. Trimming took off 1 base at V and 0 bases at J, with 4 bases between the two ends. The CDR3 region is CAWSAFSNQPQHF. CDR3 coding DNA: TGTGCCTGGAGTGCCTTTAGCAATCAGCCCCAGCATTTT.

This chain joins TRBV4-2 and TRBJ2-7; 13 nucleotides agree with TRBD2. Trimming took 1 base from V and 5 from J; bases not matched to a gene: 2. This CDR3 spans 15 amino acids. CDR1 and CDR2 (germline): LGHNA, YNFKEQ. CDR3 protein: CASSQGLAGGDEQYF. The CDR3 bases are TGTGCCAGCAGCCAAGGACTAGCGGGGGGAGACGAGCAGTACTTC.

This clone came up once. The V call is TRBV13, the J call TRBJ2-3, with 9 bases that match TRBD2. The CDR3 length is 18 residues. Trimming took 2 bases from V and 2 from J; bases not matched to a gene: 11. Germline V gene data show CDR1 as PRHDT and CDR2 as FYEKMQ (reference sequence). The CDR3 loop reads CASSLRRGGPGITDTQYF. Here the CDR3 DNA reads TGTGCCAGCAGCTTAAGGCGGGGGGGCCCGGGGATCACAGATACGCAGTATTTT.